This T cell receptor (beta chain) was captured by sequencing in a study of technical replicates of blood from a few donors. After removal of 7 bases from V and 1 base from J, the junction contained 12 bases not matched to a gene. Germline-derived CDR1 and CDR2 are MGHRA and YSYEKL. The CDR3 runs to 18 residues. Some clones are missing from TCRdb's copy, which holds only in-frame ones; the method was immunoSEQ multiplex PCR. The sample includes 85,000 to 100,000 clones, approximately 93% seen only once; the top ten take 0.26%. Sequenced input: T cells isolated from PBMCs. The J gene is TRBJ2-7, the V gene TRBV4-1, with 14 positions matching TRBD2. This TCR derives from a human donor in good health. CDR3 region: CASKGEAGTSGSSYEQYF. The CDR3 region has the DNA TGCGCCAGCAAGGGGGAGGCCGGGACTAGCGGGAGTTCCTACGAGCAGTACTTC.